A selection of T cell receptor beta chains follows, all from one sample in a study of PD-1 blockade in classical Hodgkin lymphoma. Profiled with immunoSEQ multiplex PCR; TCRdb holds only in-frame clones, not every one. The sample holds around 150,000 clones; 78% are singletons and the top ten take roughly a tenth. This sample comprised peripheral blood mononuclear cells (PBMCs), obtained before the second cycle of nivolumab. The receptor source for this set is a human donor with classical Hodgkin lymphoma. Both conserved end residues are part of each CDR3. Fields, in order: J gene, D gene, V gene, clone size, CDR3 DNA, CDR3 protein. A D gene is named only where the DNA matches it firmly. Not every row has a clone size; where given, it reads once, few, many or a size class.

>TRBJ2-5|NA|TRBV10-3|once
TGTGCCATCAGTGACAGGGGTGGGCAAGAGACCCAGTACTTC
CAISDRGGQETQYF
>TRBJ2-3|NA|TRBV11-3|NA
TGTGCCAGCAGCTTAGAGGGCTCAGATACGCAGTATTTT
CASSLEGSDTQYF
>TRBJ1-1|NA|TRBV7-9|NA
TGTGCCAGCAGCCCAGGGTTCTTAGAAGCTTTCTTT
CASSPGFLEAFF
>TRBJ2-1|NA|TRBV6-5|NA
TGTGCCAGCAGTTACGCGGAGAATGAGCAGTTCTTC
CASSYAENEQFF
>TRBJ2-2|NA|TRBV14|NA
TGTGCCAGCAGCGTCCGGGAAGCCGGGGAGCTGTTTTTT
CASSVREAGELFF
>TRBJ2-2|NA|TRBV5-4|NA
TGTGCCAGCAGCTTGGCCTCGGCTCCCACCGGGGAGCTGTTTTTT
CASSLASAPTGELFF
>TRBJ2-7|TRBD1|TRBV6-5|NA
TGTGCCAGCACCCAGGGGGACAGTCACTACGAGCAGTACTTC
CASTQGDSHYEQYF
>TRBJ2-5|TRBD1|TRBV5-6|NA
TGTGCCAGCAGCTTCGAGACAGGGGCAGGGGAGACCCAGTACTTC
CASSFETGAGETQYF
>TRBJ1-6|NA|TRBV11-2|NA
TGTGCCAGCAGCTTAGAAGCAGCCTATAATTCACCCCTCCACTTT
CASSLEAAYNSPLHF
>TRBJ2-5|NA|TRBV7-2|NA
TGTGCCAGCAGCTTAGTGGCAGGGCGTCTGGAGACCCAGTACTTC
CASSLVAGRLETQYF
>TRBJ2-3|TRBD2|TRBV2|NA
TGTGCCAGCAGGGCGACTAGCGGGGGGGCAGATACGCAGTATTTT
CASRATSGGADTQYF
>TRBJ2-7|NA|TRBV19|NA
TGTGCCAGTAGTCCCCGTGGGGTGGGTTACGAGCAGTACTTC
CASSPRGVGYEQYF
>TRBJ1-1|NA|TRBV28|NA
TGTGCCAGCAGTTCGGGGAGGGCTGAAGCTTTCTTT
CASSSGRAEAFF
>TRBJ1-1|NA|TRBV4-1|NA
TGCGCCAGCAAAGCAGTGGGGGCGAACACTGAAGCTTTCTTT
CASKAVGANTEAFF
>TRBJ2-5|NA|TRBV11-2|NA
TGTGCCAGCAGCTTCTCTGGCTCTGTTTTGGAGACCCAGTACTTC
CASSFSGSVLETQYF
>TRBJ2-7|NA|TRBV6-5|few
TGTGCCAGCAGTTATTTCGGACAGTACGAGCAGTACTTC
CASSYFGQYEQYF
>TRBJ2-5|NA|TRBV7-2|NA
TGTGCCAGCAGCGGGGGGACCCTCCAAGAGACCCAGTACTTC
CASSGGTLQETQYF
>TRBJ1-1|NA|TRBV7-2|NA
TGTGCCAGCAGTTCAGACGGGGACCTAACTGAAGCTTTCTTT
CASSSDGDLTEAFF
>TRBJ1-6|TRBD1|TRBV6-5|NA
TGTGCCAGCAGTTACTCGGGACAGGCGGGTTCACCCCTCCACTTT
CASSYSGQAGSPLHF
>TRBJ2-5|NA|TRBV19|few
TGTGCCAGTAGTATCGCAGAGCTAGAGACCCAGTACTTC
CASSIAELETQYF
>TRBJ2-1|TRBD2|TRBV10-3|NA
TGTGCCATCAGTGGTTCCCCTAGCGGGAGCAATGAGCAGTTCTTC
CAISGSPSGSNEQFF
>TRBJ1-2|NA|TRBV5-1|NA
TGCGCCAGCAGCTTGGCCGGGCAGGGACTTTACTATGGCTACACCTTC
CASSLAGQGLYYGYTF
>TRBJ2-5|TRBD2|TRBV28|NA
TGTGCCAGCAGTTTAGGGCGGAACACGGGACTAGCCGAGGAGACCCAGTACTTC
CASSLGRNTGLAEETQYF
>TRBJ2-1|NA|TRBV11-2|NA
TGTGCCAGCAGCCTGACTGGTGAGCAGTTCTTC
CASSLTGEQFF